This TCR beta chain was captured in a study of post-analysis software for immune sequencing data. Study-wide results and limits: The study found TRBV5-6, TRBV5-1 and TRBV20-1 among five TRBV segments more frequent in patients than controls.

Unique molecular identifiers were built into the TCR beta cDNA libraries. TCRdb redid the calling of the PCR reads with MiXCR, one entry per CDR3 protein. The sample holds some 690,000 distinct CDR3 sequences, about 32% seen once. Per the germline V gene, CDR1 is MRHNA and CDR2 is SNTAGT. The CDR3 totals 14 residues. The junction had 1 base not matched to a gene; V was cut back by 3 bases and J by 6 bases. This clonotype appeared a few times. Its antigen is not identified. The chain combines TRBV6-4 with TRBJ1-6; 8 nucleotides align to TRBD1. This receptor was taken from a girl under 18 with multiple sclerosis. The sequencing sample was made of blood. CDR3 region: CASSEQGANSPLHF. The CDR3 nucleotides are TGTGCCAGCAGTGAGCAGGGGGCTAATTCACCCCTCCACTTT.